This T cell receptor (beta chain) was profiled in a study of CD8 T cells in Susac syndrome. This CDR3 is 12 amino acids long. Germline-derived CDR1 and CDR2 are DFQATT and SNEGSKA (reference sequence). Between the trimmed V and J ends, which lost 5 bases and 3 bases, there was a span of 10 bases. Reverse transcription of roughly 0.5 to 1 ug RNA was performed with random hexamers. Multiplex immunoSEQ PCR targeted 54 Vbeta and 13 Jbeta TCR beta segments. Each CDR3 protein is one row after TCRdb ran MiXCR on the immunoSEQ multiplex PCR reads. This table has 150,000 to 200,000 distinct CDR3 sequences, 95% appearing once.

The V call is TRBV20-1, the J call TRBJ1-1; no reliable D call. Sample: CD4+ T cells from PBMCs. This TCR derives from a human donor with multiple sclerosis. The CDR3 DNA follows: TGCAGTGCTGTCACTCCGGACACTGAAGCTTTCTTT. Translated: CSAVTPDTEAFF.